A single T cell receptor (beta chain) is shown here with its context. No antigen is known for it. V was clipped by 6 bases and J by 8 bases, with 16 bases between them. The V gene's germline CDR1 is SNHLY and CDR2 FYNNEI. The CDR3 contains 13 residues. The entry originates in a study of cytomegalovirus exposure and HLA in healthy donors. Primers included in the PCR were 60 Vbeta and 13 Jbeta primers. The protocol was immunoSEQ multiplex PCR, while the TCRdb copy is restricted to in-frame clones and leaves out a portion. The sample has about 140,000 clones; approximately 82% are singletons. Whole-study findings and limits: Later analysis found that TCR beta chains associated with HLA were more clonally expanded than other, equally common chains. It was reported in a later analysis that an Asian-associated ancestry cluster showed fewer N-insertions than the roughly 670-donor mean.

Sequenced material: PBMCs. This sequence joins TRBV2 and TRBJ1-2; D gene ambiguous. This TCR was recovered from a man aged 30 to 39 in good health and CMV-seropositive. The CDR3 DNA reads TGTGCCAGCAGCTCCGATCCCCGAGGCGGCTACACCTTC. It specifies CASSSDPRGGYTF.